This record looks at one T cell receptor beta chain sequence and its context. The junction shows a germline mismatch at one end, possibly a read error. Germline CDR1 is SEHNR and CDR2 is FQNEAQ (reference sequence). CDR3 length: 14 amino acids. Methods used by the authors: Nucleated cell counts were estimated from reference gene primer amplification. Assay: immunoSEQ multiplex PCR; the TCRdb copy retains only in-frame clones and omits some. V, J and clone size reflect that table, while D and trimming were determined from the DNA. The data contain about 220,000 clones, roughly nine tenths of them singletons. The sample is drawn from a study of blood T cell repertoires in COVID-19.

The J gene is TRBJ2-7, the V gene TRBV7-9; 8 positions match TRBD2. The specimen was PBMCs or T cells enriched from blood (not recorded which). The source is a woman in her twenties or thirties who had recovered from COVID-19. The CDR3 sequence is CASSPRGGSDEQYF. CDR3 in DNA: TGTGCCAGCAGCCCTCGGGGGGGCTCCGACGAGCAGTACTTC.